This TCR beta chain was captured in a study of blood T cell repertoires in COVID-19. Overall study: Collection of acute and convalescent COVID-19 samples took place in the United States, Italy and Spain. From T cells, B-cell-depleted T cells, or PBMCs came the material, which was cDNA or gDNA.

Original methodology: Reference gene primer amplification gave nucleated cell count estimates. Libraries were prepared by immunoSEQ multiplex PCR; TCRdb keeps only in-frame clonotypes and omits some of them. D and trimming were read from the DNA, whereas the V and J calls and clone size are those reported in that table. The sample contains approximately 190,000 clones, about 85% of which appear only once. CDR1 LGHNA and CDR2 YNFKEQ come from the germline V gene. Trimming cost V 0 bases and J 4 bases, with 9 bases left between them. The CDR3 is 14 amino acids. This TCR was recovered from a man aged 70 or older with active or convalescent COVID-19. The chain couples TRBV4-2 to TRBJ1-2, with D unclear. The sequencing input was peripheral blood. CDR3 in DNA: TGTGCCAGCAGCCAAGATATGGGGAGCTATGGCTACACCTTC. This codes for CASSQDMGSYGYTF.